The sequence of this T cell receptor (beta chain) was determined in a study of human thymus T cells. Germline-derived CDR1 and CDR2 are SGHRS and YFSETQ. V lost 4 bases and J lost 0, with 32 bases in between. CDR3 size: 23 residues. Generated by immunoSEQ multiplex PCR, the TCRdb table keeps only in-frame clones and is missing some. The sample carries tens of thousands of clones, 95% recorded once. Study results and limitations: A high degree of thymic repertoire overlap among unrelated individuals was reported in related research.

The thymus tissue came from resections taken during corrective heart surgery. This clone was seen a single time. What it binds is not known. The chain combines TRBV5-1 with TRBJ2-6, with D perhaps matching TRBD2 (6 bases). This TCR derives from a girl in the first two years of life with a congenital heart defect but otherwise immunologically healthy. The material sequenced was thymus tissue. CDR3 nucleotide sequence: TGCGCCAGCAGCCCCGCGGGGACGGCGACAACCTTCAGATTTAGCTCTGGGGCCAACGTCCTGACTTTC. Protein sequence: CASSPAGTATTFRFSSGANVLTF.